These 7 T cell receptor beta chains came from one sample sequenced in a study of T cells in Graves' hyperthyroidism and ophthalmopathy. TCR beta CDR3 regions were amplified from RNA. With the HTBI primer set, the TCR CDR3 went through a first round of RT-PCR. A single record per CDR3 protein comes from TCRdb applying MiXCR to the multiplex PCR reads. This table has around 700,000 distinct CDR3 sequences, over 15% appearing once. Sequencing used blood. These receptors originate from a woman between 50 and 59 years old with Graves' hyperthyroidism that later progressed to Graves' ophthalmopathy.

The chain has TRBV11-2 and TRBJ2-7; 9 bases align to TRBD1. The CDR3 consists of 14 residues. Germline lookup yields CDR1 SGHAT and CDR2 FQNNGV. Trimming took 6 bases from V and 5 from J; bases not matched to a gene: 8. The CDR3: CASRAGTGHHEQYF. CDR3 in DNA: TGTGCCAGCAGGGCCGGGACAGGGCACCACGAGCAGTACTTC. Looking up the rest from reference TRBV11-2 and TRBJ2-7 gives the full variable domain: EAGVAQSPRYKIIEKRQSVAFWCNPISGHATLYWYQQILGQGPKLLIQFQNNGVVDDSQLPKDRFSAERLKGVDSTLKIQPAKLEDSAVYLCASRAGTGHHEQYFGPGTRLTVT.

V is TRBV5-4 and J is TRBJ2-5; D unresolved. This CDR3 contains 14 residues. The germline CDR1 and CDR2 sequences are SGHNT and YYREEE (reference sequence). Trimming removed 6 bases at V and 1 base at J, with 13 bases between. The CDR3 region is CASKTGPVQETQYF. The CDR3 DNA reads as TGTGCCAGCAAAACTGGTCCCGTCCAAGAGACCCAGTACTTC.

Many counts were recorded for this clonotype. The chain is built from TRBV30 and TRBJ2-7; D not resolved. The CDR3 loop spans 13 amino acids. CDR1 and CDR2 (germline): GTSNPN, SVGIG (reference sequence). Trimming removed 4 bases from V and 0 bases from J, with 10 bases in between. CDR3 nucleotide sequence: TGTGCCTGGAAATATCCAGGCTCCTACGAGCAGTACTTC. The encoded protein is CAWKYPGSYEQYF.

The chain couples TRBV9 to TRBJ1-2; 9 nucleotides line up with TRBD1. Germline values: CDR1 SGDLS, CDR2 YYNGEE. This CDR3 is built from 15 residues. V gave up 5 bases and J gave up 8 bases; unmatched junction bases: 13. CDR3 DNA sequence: TGTGCCAGCAGACCACCGGGACAGGGCTTCTACGGCTACACCTTC. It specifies CASRPPGQGFYGYTF.

CDR3 sequence: CASSLEGFATLSGANVLTF. The CDR3 region has the DNA TGCGCCAGCAGCTTGGAGGGGTTTGCCACTCTCTCTGGGGCCAACGTCCTGACTTTC. This rearrangement joins TRBV5-1 to TRBJ2-6, with D possibly matching TRBD1 (5 bases). Between the trimmed V and J ends, which lost 0 bases and 0 bases, there was a span of 16 bases. CDR3 length: 19 residues. Per the germline V gene, CDR1 is SGHRS and CDR2 is YFSETQ. The entire variable domain, with the rest obtained from reference TRBV5-1 and TRBJ2-6, is as follows: KAGVTQTPRYLIKTRGQQVTLSCSPISGHRSVSWYQQTPGQGLQFLFEYFSETQRNKGNFPGRFSGRQFSNSRSEMNVSTLELGDSALYLCASSLEGFATLSGANVLTFGAGSRLTVL.

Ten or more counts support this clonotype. The CDR3, as DNA: TGTGCCAGCTCACCCGGGACAGGCGACACTGAAGCTTTCTTT. Translated, it gives CASSPGTGDTEAFF. The chain couples TRBV18 to TRBJ1-1; 8 positions match TRBD1. CDR3 size: 14 residues. With V trimmed by 3 bases and J by 3 bases, 3 bases remained unmatched. The germline gives CDR1 KGHSH, CDR2 LQKENI.

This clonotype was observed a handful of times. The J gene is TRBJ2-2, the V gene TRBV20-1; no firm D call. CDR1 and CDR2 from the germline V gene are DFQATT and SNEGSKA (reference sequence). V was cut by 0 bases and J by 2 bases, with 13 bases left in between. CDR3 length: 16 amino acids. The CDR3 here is CSARDPGIENTGELFF. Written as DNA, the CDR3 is TGCAGTGCTAGAGATCCAGGCATCGAAAACACCGGGGAGCTGTTTTTT.